The 27 T cell receptor beta chains given below trace back to one sample, sequenced in a study of cytomegalovirus exposure and HLA in healthy donors. Assay: immunoSEQ multiplex PCR; the TCRdb copy retains only in-frame clones and omits some. This repertoire shows about 180,000 clones, roughly 89% found once; its top ten account for 1.4%. The source material was PBMCs. These receptor sequences come from a woman aged 30 to 39 in good health and CMV-seronegative.

The rearrangement joins TRBV9 to TRBJ2-1; 12 bases agree with TRBD2. The CDR3 totals 15 residues. Germline V gene data show CDR1 as SGDLS and CDR2 as YYNGEE. Trimming cost V 4 bases and J 4 bases; bases outside gene matches: 3. The CDR3 region is CASSPGLAGYNEQFF. As DNA, the CDR3 is TGTGCCAGCAGCCCCGGACTAGCGGGGTACAATGAGCAGTTCTTC.

V and J are TRBV4-1 and TRBJ2-5; 8 bases fit TRBD2. Germline values: CDR1 MGHRA, CDR2 YSYEKL. V shed 2 bases and J 3 bases; nucleotides not matched to a gene: 5. This CDR3 is built from 15 residues. CDR3 coding DNA: TGCGCCAGCAGCCAACGGGGGGGCCCTGAAGAGACCCAGTACTTC. It specifies CASSQRGGPEETQYF.

The chain combines TRBV12-5 with TRBJ1-2; D ambiguous. Germline CDR1 is LGHNT and CDR2 is FRNRAP. Trimming stripped 0 bases from V and 7 bases from J, with 6 bases between. CDR3 length: 12 residues. The CDR3 region has the DNA TGTGCTAGTGGTTTGGTACATCTTGGCTACACCTTC. This translates into CASGLVHLGYTF.

The V and J genes are TRBV7-2 and TRBJ2-7; 7 nucleotides align to TRBD2. V trimming: 4 bases; J trimming: 3 bases; junction bases outside the gene matches: 9. Germline assignment: CDR1 SGHTA and CDR2 FQGNSA. There are 15 residues in the CDR3. DNA for the CDR3: TGTGCCAGCAGCTCAGAGAGGGGAGGGAGCTACGAGCAGTACTTC. It translates to CASSSERGGSYEQYF.

The chain recombines TRBV29-1 with TRBJ2-7; 8 bases agree with TRBD1. Trimming took 7 bases from V and 4 from J; bases not matched to a gene: 9. Germline values: CDR1 SQVTM, CDR2 ANQGSEA. This CDR3 is built from 13 residues. CDR3 nucleotide sequence: TGCAGCGCTGCTGGACAGGGTTCATACGAGCAGTACTTC. Encoded protein: CSAAGQGSYEQYF.

The CDR3 loop reads CASRRNRGTNTEAFF. In DNA form, the CDR3 reads TGTGCCAGCAGGAGAAACAGGGGGACTAACACTGAAGCTTTCTTT. The chain links TRBV7-2 to TRBJ1-1, with 8 nucleotides matching TRBD1. With V trimmed by 6 bases and J by 2 bases, 8 bases remained unmatched. The V gene's germline CDR1 is SGHTA and CDR2 FQGNSA. The CDR3 covers 15 residues.

The chain combines TRBV6-6 with TRBJ1-2; maybe TRBD1 (6 bases). V shed 10 bases and J shed 6 bases, with 18 bases lying between them. The length of the CDR3 is 13 residues. Germline CDR1 MNHNY, CDR2 SVGAGI (reference sequence). The CDR3 nucleotides are TGTGCCACCTCAGGGGAGAGATTCGATGGCTACACCTTC. Translated, it gives CATSGERFDGYTF.

V gene TRBV6-1 combines with J gene TRBJ1-5; 9 bases fit TRBD1. Germline V lookup: CDR1 MNHNS, CDR2 SASEGT. With 3 bases clipped from V and 7 bases from J, the junction kept 10 bases outside the gene matches. CDR3 length equals 16 residues. The CDR3 loop reads CASSDDLGQGGQPQHF. CDR3 coding DNA: TGTGCCAGCAGTGATGACCTGGGACAGGGTGGACAGCCCCAGCATTTT.

The rearrangement joins TRBV19 to TRBJ1-6, with TRBD1 matching over 8 bases. V lost 7 bases to trimming and J lost 0 bases; unmatched junction nucleotides: 14. This CDR3 region has 19 residues. Looked up from germline, CDR1 is LNHDA and CDR2 is SQIVND (reference sequence). The CDR3: CASIPYRDRLSSYNSPLHF. The CDR3 bases are TGTGCCAGTATCCCGTACCGGGACAGGTTAAGCTCCTATAATTCACCCCTCCACTTT. The full variable domain, rest sourced from reference TRBV19 and TRBJ1-6, is DGGITQSPKYLFRKEGQNVTLSCEQNLNHDAMYWYRQDPGQGLRLIYYSQIVNDFQKGDIAEGYSVSREKKESFPLTVTSAQKNPTAFYLCASIPYRDRLSSYNSPLHFGNGTRLTVT.

The chain combines TRBV29-1 with TRBJ1-1, with D perhaps matching TRBD1 (6 bases). The CDR3 totals 13 residues. Germline V gives CDR1 SQVTM, CDR2 ANQGSEA. V lost 0 bases, J lost 10 bases, and 15 bases lay in between. CDR3 amino acids: CSVEEYRVSGAFF. CDR3 sequence (DNA): TGCAGCGTTGAAGAATACAGGGTCAGCGGAGCTTTCTTT.

V is TRBV7-9 and J is TRBJ1-4; tentatively, D is TRBD1 (6 bases). The CDR3 is 15 amino acids. Germline loops: CDR1 SEHNR, CDR2 FQNEAQ (reference sequence). V was cut by 1 base and J by 5 bases, with 11 bases left in between. The CDR3 reads CASSLVGTQNEKLFF. The CDR3 nucleotides read TGTGCCAGCAGCTTAGTCGGGACACAGAATGAAAAACTGTTTTTT.

V and J are TRBV6-1 and TRBJ2-7; D perhaps matches TRBD1 (7 bases). Deletions cut 4 bases from V and 0 bases from J, with 13 bases between. CDR1 and CDR2 from the germline V gene are MNHNS and SASEGT. The CDR3 has 15 amino acids. CDR3 DNA sequence: TGTGCCAGCAGTGTTGGGGGGACAGTCTCCTACGAGCAGTACTTC. This translates into CASSVGGTVSYEQYF.

This clone was detected once. The rearrangement joins TRBV6-6 to TRBJ1-4; a possible D gene is TRBD1 (5 bases). Germline CDR1 is MNHNY and CDR2 is SVGAGI (reference sequence). V shed 2 bases and J shed 5 bases, with 12 bases lying between them. This CDR3 contains 15 residues. The CDR3 region is CASSYPGGVNEKLFF. The CDR3 DNA follows: TGTGCCAGCAGTTACCCGGGGGGAGTGAATGAAAAACTGTTTTTT.

The V and J genes are TRBV2 and TRBJ2-3; a weak D match, TRBD1 (5 bases). CDR3 size: 13 residues. Per germline, CDR1 SNHLY and CDR2 FYNNEI. The V end lost 8 bases, the J end lost 5 bases, and 14 bases lay between the germline ends. The CDR3 region has the DNA TGTGCCAGCTTAGGGGCTAGATTAGATACGCAGTATTTT. It yields the protein CASLGARLDTQYF.

The CDR3 DNA sequence: TGTGCCACCAGCAGAGACGAGGTTCTCTCCTACGAGCAGTACTTC. It translates to CATSRDEVLSYEQYF. V and J are TRBV15 and TRBJ2-7; D is unclear. CDR3 length equals 15 residues. Germline assignment: CDR1 LNHNV and CDR2 YYDKDF (reference sequence). Trimming cost V 0 bases and J 0 bases, with 9 bases left between them.

The chain uses TRBV5-5 and TRBJ1-5; 9 bases align to TRBD1. V lost 0 bases to trimming and J lost 12 bases; unmatched junction nucleotides: 4. The CDR3 loop spans 13 amino acids. From germline, CDR1 is SGHKS and CDR2 YYEKEE (reference sequence). CDR3: CASSLVTGGNQHF. DNA for the CDR3: TGTGCCAGCAGCTTGGTTACAGGGGGCAACCAGCATTTT.

The gene calls are TRBV14 and TRBJ2-4, with 7 nucleotides matching TRBD2. V lost 4 bases to trimming and J lost 10 bases; unmatched junction nucleotides: 10. The CDR3 runs to 14 residues. Germline CDR1 reads SGHDN; CDR2 reads FVKESK. The CDR3 loop is CASSRDGGGRIQYF. The CDR3 DNA follows: TGTGCCAGCAGCCGGGACGGCGGGGGAAGGATTCAGTACTTC.

The rearrangement uses TRBV25-1 and TRBJ1-2; 8 nucleotides line up with TRBD1. The V segment lost 7 bases and the J segment 7 bases; nucleotides outside the gene matches: 11. CDR3 length: 14 residues. CDR1 and CDR2 (germline): MGHDK, SYGVNS. CDR3 sequence: CASTPTGTGLGYTF. CDR3 DNA sequence: TGTGCCAGCACTCCAACCGGGACAGGTCTTGGCTACACCTTC.

The gene calls are TRBV21-1 and TRBJ1-2. TRBV21-1 is tagged as a pseudogene. This CDR3 contains 14 residues. CDR3 sequence reads: CASSKEGRSYGYTF. The CDR3 DNA is TGTGCCAGCAGCAAAGAAGGGAGGTCCTATGGCTACACCTTC.

The CDR3 bases are TGTGCCTGGAGTGTAGGTCAGCGAAAACTGTTTTTT. Its translation is CAWSVGQRKLFF. The rearrangement joins TRBV30 to TRBJ1-4, with D uncertain. From germline, CDR1 is GTSNPN and CDR2 SVGIG (reference sequence). Trimming cost V 0 bases and J 10 bases, with 9 bases left between them. The CDR3 totals 12 residues.

The chain is built from TRBV6-5 and TRBJ2-3; 9 bases are a match to TRBD1. Germline V CDR1 and CDR2: MNHEY, SVGAGI. The length of the CDR3 is 13 residues. The V and J ends lost 5 bases and 5 bases, in that order; junction bases with no gene match: 2. This CDR3 is CASSMDRGDTQYF. Written as DNA, the CDR3 is TGTGCCAGCAGTATGGACAGGGGAGATACGCAGTATTTT.

V gene TRBV10-1 combines with J gene TRBJ1-6; D possibly corresponds to TRBD1 (6 bases). The CDR3 sequence is 12 residues long. Germline V lookup: CDR1 WNHNN, CDR2 SYGVQD (reference sequence). V lost 8 bases and J lost 9, with 11 bases in between. CDR3 sequence (DNA): TGCGCCAGCTCCCAGGGGCCTTCACCCCTCCACTTT. Translating gives CASSQGPSPLHF.

This chain joins TRBV27 and TRBJ1-2, with a tentative D call TRBD1 (6 bases). V gave up 1 base and J gave up 2 bases, with 14 bases separating them. This CDR3 has 16 residues. Per the germline V gene, CDR1 is MNHEY and CDR2 is SMNVEV (reference sequence). CDR3 DNA: TGTGCCAGCAGTTTATACCCGGGTGGACAGAACTATGGCTACACCTTC. Protein sequence: CASSLYPGGQNYGYTF.

This chain links TRBV29-1 with TRBJ1-2; perhaps TRBD1 as D (5 bases). This CDR3 is 15 amino acids long. Trimming pared 6 bases from V and 0 bases from J, leaving 17 bases between. Looked up from germline, CDR1 is SQVTM and CDR2 is ANQGSEA. CDR3 loop: CSVSWGNLANYGYTF. The CDR3 nucleotides are TGCAGCGTCAGCTGGGGCAACCTAGCTAACTATGGCTACACCTTC.

This clone has just one count. This chain links TRBV5-6 with TRBJ1-5; 9 nucleotides agree with TRBD1. The ends lost 5 bases at V and 6 bases at J; junction bases unmatched: 9. The CDR3 runs 15 residues. Germline CDR1 reads SGHDT; CDR2 reads YYEEEE. In DNA form, the CDR3 reads TGTGCCAGCAGACTACAGGGGGCAGGTGGTCAGCCCCAGCATTTT. Its translation is CASRLQGAGGQPQHF.

The chain couples TRBV11-2 to TRBJ2-7; unclear D gene. Trimming pared 2 bases from V and 5 bases from J, leaving 7 bases between. CDR3 size: 12 residues. The germline V gene has CDR1 SGHAT and CDR2 FQNNGV. The CDR3 loop is CASSLQVHEQYF. The CDR3, as DNA: TGTGCCAGCAGCTTACAGGTCCACGAGCAGTACTTC.

J is TRBJ2-2 and V is TRBV7-2, with TRBD1 identical over 10 bases. V was clipped by 5 bases and J by 6 bases; unmatched bases: 6. The CDR3 extends over 15 amino acids. CDR1 and CDR2 from the germline V gene are SGHTA and FQGNSA. DNA for the CDR3: TGTGCCAGCAGCCCCAGACAGGGGGCTCCCGGGGAGCTGTTTTTT. This codes for CASSPRQGAPGELFF. Full variable domain (outside the CDR3, taken from reference TRBV7-2 and TRBJ2-2): GAGVSQSPSNKVTEKGKDVELRCDPISGHTALYWYRQSLGQGLEFLIYFQGNSAPDKSGLPSDRFSAERTGGSVSTLTIQRTQQEDSAVYLCASSPRQGAPGELFFGEGSRLTVL.